This T cell receptor (beta chain) was recorded in a study of metastatic and nonmetastatic thyroid tumors. Study context: It was across blood and tumor or nodule tissue from malignant and benign thyroid patients that repertoires were compared. Study findings and constraints: Benign nodules reportedly had significantly lower TCR beta diversity than malignant thyroid tumors in blood and tumor.

In the original processing: The distant-metastasis classifier for papillary thyroid cancer was built from CDR3 differences across clinicopathological groups. TCRdb reprocessed the PCR reads using MiXCR. These V and J calls derive from TCRdb rather than the authors' analysis. The table lists about 21,000 clones, roughly a quarter of them singletons, with roughly 6.4% in the top ten. This clone is categorized as medium-sized. The antigen is not known. No treatment of any kind had been given to any patient before thyroid surgery. Germline assignment: CDR1 LNHNV and CDR2 YYDKDF (reference sequence). The CDR3 loop spans 17 amino acids. V was trimmed by 2 bases and J by 2 bases, leaving 19 bases between them.

The chain is built from TRBV15 and TRBJ2-7; no reliable D call. The sample consisted of blood. This receptor was obtained from a female donor with papillary thyroid cancer or a benign thyroid nodule (not recorded which). Some clones in this sample may be carry-over from other donors' samples. The CDR3 region is CATSRHAHSRHPYEQYF. The CDR3 region has the DNA TGTGCCACCAGCAGACACGCACACTCCCGTCATCCCTACGAGCAGTACTTC.